The 8 T cell receptor beta chains listed next were all sequenced from one sample in a study of T cell repertoires in cytomegalovirus infection. Each CDR3 protein is one row after TCRdb ran MiXCR on the reads. Of around 500,000 distinct CDR3 sequences in the sample, approximately 40% were seen once. Their antigens are not known. The sequences come from cultured PBMCs, collected from culture after CMV antigen stimulation. These TCRs come from a human donor in good health (CMV status not recorded). Some clones in this sample may be carry-over from other donors' samples.

The chain is built from TRBV20-1 and TRBJ1-6, with D possibly being TRBD1 (5 bases). This CDR3 has 15 amino acids. Germline V gives CDR1 DFQATT, CDR2 SNEGSKA (reference sequence). The V end was cut by 2 bases, the J end by 9 bases, with 17 bases between. CDR3 sequence (DNA): TGCAGTGCTAGATTCACAGGACCGGATAGTTCACCCCTCCACTTT. It specifies CSARFTGPDSSPLHF.

The V gene is TRBV11-2, the J gene TRBJ2-1, with D unclear. V was clipped by 2 bases and J by 1 base, with 9 bases between them. Germline V lookup: CDR1 SGHAT, CDR2 FQNNGV. This CDR3 has 15 amino acids. CDR3 coding DNA: TGTGCCAGCAGCTTAACGGCGGATTCCTACAATGAGCAGTTCTTC. Amino acid sequence: CASSLTADSYNEQFF.

In its sample, this clonotype was seen a few times. The chain has TRBV5-5 and TRBJ1-5; 11 bases fit TRBD1. This CDR3 has 14 residues. CDR1 is SGHKS and CDR2 is YYEKEE in the germline V gene (reference sequence). V trimming: 2 bases; J trimming: 7 bases; junction bases outside the gene matches: 2. The CDR3 loop is CASSFGTGGQPQHF. CDR3 sequence (DNA): TGTGCCAGCAGCTTTGGGACAGGGGGACAGCCCCAGCATTTT.

This clonotype showed up many times. V and J are TRBV7-2 and TRBJ2-3; no reliable D call. The CDR3 is made up of 13 amino acids. The germline V gene has CDR1 SGHTA and CDR2 FQGNSA. Deletions cut 5 bases from V and 5 bases from J, with 11 bases between. In DNA, the CDR3 is TGTGCCAGCAGCCGCCGACGACTAGATACGCAGTATTTT. Residues: CASSRRRLDTQYF.

The rearrangement uses TRBV28 and TRBJ2-7, with D perhaps matching TRBD2 (6 bases). Germline-derived CDR1 and CDR2 are MDHEN and SYDVKM. The V and J ends lost 7 bases and 2 bases respectively, with 12 bases between them. The CDR3 consists of 13 residues. CDR3 sequence: CASTPGLAYEQYF. The CDR3 DNA sequence: TGTGCCAGCACTCCGGGACTCGCCTACGAGCAGTACTTC.

The chain uses TRBV19 and TRBJ1-5; the match to TRBD1 covers 8 bases. J lost 6 bases, V lost 8 bases, and 12 bases had no gene match. Looked up from germline, CDR1 is LNHDA and CDR2 is SQIVND (reference sequence). The CDR3 has 15 residues. DNA for the CDR3: TGTGCCAGTGACCCCATTCAGGGGGCAGGTCAGCCCCAGCATTTT. Protein sequence: CASDPIQGAGQPQHF.

This rearrangement joins TRBV11-3 to TRBJ2-1; 15 bases match TRBD2. Germline CDR1 and CDR2: SGHNT and YENEEA. CDR3 length: 19 amino acids. V shed 5 bases and J 0 bases; nucleotides not matched to a gene: 8. CDR3: CASSRGLAGGGSSYNEQFF. CDR3 in DNA: TGTGCCAGCAGCCGTGGACTAGCGGGAGGGGGAAGCTCCTACAATGAGCAGTTCTTC.

This clonotype appeared a few times. The rearrangement links TRBV6-2 or TRBV6-3 to TRBJ2-7; perhaps D is TRBD1 or TRBD2 (5 bases each). Trimming removed 3 bases from V and 0 bases from J, with 15 bases in between. The CDR3 length is 16 residues. Germline values: CDR1 MNHEY, CDR2 SVGEGT. The DNA for the CDR3 is TGTGCCAGCAGTTATAGTCCGAGGGGCCACTCCTACGAGCAGTACTTC. Its translation: CASSYSPRGHSYEQYF.